The 12 T cell receptor beta chains in this list originate from one sample, sequenced in a study of identical twins. TCRdb recomputed calls from the 5' RACE reads with MiXCR, one row per CDR3 protein. The sample includes 570,000 or so distinct CDR3 sequences, 7.5% to 10% seen only once; the top ten take more than 2.5%. The same data also contributed to another study, on yellow fever vaccine responses in identical twins.

Sequencing used PBMCs. Receptors originate from a woman aged 18-30 years in good health.

This clonotype has a count of ten or more. The J gene is TRBJ2-5, the V gene TRBV9, with no clear D. Trimming took 4 bases from V and 4 from J, leaving 8 bases between them. The germline V gene encodes CDR1 SGDLS and CDR2 YYNGEE. The CDR3 loop spans 12 amino acids. The CDR3 DNA follows: TGTGCCAGCAGCAAGGTAGGAGAGACCCAGTACTTC. Translated: CASSKVGETQYF.

This clonotype has a count of ten or more. This sequence joins TRBV12-3 or TRBV12-4 and TRBJ2-6; D is unclear. The CDR3 totals 13 residues. V was pared by 3 bases and J by 9 bases, with 9 bases between. CDR3 DNA: TGTGCCAGCAGTTTTGCGGTTGGCAACGTCCTGACTTTC. Amino acids: CASSFAVGNVLTF.

This clonotype was counted between two and nine times. V usage is TRBV29-1 and J usage is TRBJ2-7; TRBD1 aligns across 7 bases. V dropped 1 base and J dropped 2; count of bases not matched to a gene: 2. This CDR3 region has 13 residues. Germline-derived CDR1 and CDR2 are SQVTM and ANQGSEA. CDR3 in amino acids: CSVEGRGPYEQYF. The CDR3 DNA reads TGCAGCGTTGAAGGTAGGGGGCCCTACGAGCAGTACTTC.

This clonotype was observed at least ten times. The rearrangement links TRBV12-3 or TRBV12-4 to TRBJ2-1; 7 bases match TRBD2. The CDR3 runs to 14 residues. V was clipped by 5 bases and J by 7 bases; unmatched bases: 8. This CDR3 is CASSGQLAVNEQFF. The CDR3 DNA reads as TGTGCCAGCAGTGGGCAGCTAGCGGTAAATGAGCAGTTCTTC.

This clonotype has more than one count but fewer than ten. CDR3 sequence: CASSRLVPYEQYF. The DNA of the CDR3 is TGTGCCAGCTCACGCCTCGTACCCTACGAGCAGTACTTC. The chain couples TRBV6-2 or TRBV6-3 to TRBJ2-7; no definite D call. This CDR3 is built from 13 residues. CDR1 MNHEY and CDR2 SVGEGT come from the germline V gene. V shed 8 bases and J shed 2 bases, with 13 bases lying between them.

This clonotype was found many times. CDR3 sequence: CASSQGGLGEQYF. The CDR3 bases are TGTGCCAGCAGCCAGGGGGGACTAGGCGAGCAGTACTTC. The chain uses TRBV3-1 and TRBJ2-7, with 8 bases matching TRBD2. The CDR3 spans 13 residues. Per germline, CDR1 LGHDT and CDR2 YNNKEL (reference sequence). The junction had 4 bases not matched to a gene; V was cut back by 3 bases and J by 6 bases.

In this sample, this clonotype turned up a few times. The rearrangement uses TRBV6-5 and TRBJ1-5; D remains ambiguous. The V end was cut by 2 bases, the J end by 5 bases, with 7 bases between. The CDR3 consists of 13 residues. Germline V lookup: CDR1 MNHEY, CDR2 SVGAGI. CDR3 sequence reads: CASSYTSHQPQHF. The CDR3 coding sequence is TGTGCCAGCAGTTACACAAGCCATCAGCCCCAGCATTTT.

This clonotype was picked up many times. The chain is built from TRBV6-6 and TRBJ1-2; D unclear. The CDR3 covers 10 residues. Germline V gene data show CDR1 as MNHNY and CDR2 as SVGAGI (reference sequence). Trimming stripped 8 bases from V and 3 bases from J, with 4 bases between. The CDR3 DNA reads TGTGCCAGCGCAGACTATGGCTACACCTTC. Residues: CASADYGYTF.

This clonotype has ten or more counts. This chain joins TRBV20-1 and TRBJ2-2; 10 positions match TRBD2. The length of the CDR3 is 14 residues. With V trimmed by 6 bases and J by 3 bases, 4 bases remained unmatched. Germline V gene sequence: CDR1 DFQATT, CDR2 SNEGSKA (reference sequence). The CDR3 sequence: CSARLAGDTGELFF. CDR3 bases: TGCAGTGCCCGACTAGCGGGTGACACCGGGGAGCTGTTTTTT.

Only a few counts were recorded for this clonotype. This sequence joins TRBV6-4 and TRBJ2-1, with 11 bases aligning to TRBD2. The length of the CDR3 is 15 residues. With 2 bases clipped from V and 5 bases from J, the junction kept 2 bases outside the gene matches. CDR1 and CDR2 from the germline V gene are MRHNA and SNTAGT. The chain's CDR3 is CASSDTSGSNNEQFF. Here the CDR3 DNA reads TGTGCCAGCAGTGACACTAGCGGGAGTAACAATGAGCAGTTCTTC.

This clonotype has ten or more counts. The V gene is TRBV4-1, the J gene TRBJ2-1; the D is unclear. CDR3 size: 14 residues. The V and J ends lost 1 base and 4 bases respectively, with 8 bases between them. Germline CDR1 and CDR2: MGHRA and YSYEKL. In DNA form, the CDR3 reads TGCGCCAGCAGCCAAGTACAAGGATACAATGAGCAGTTCTTC. Translation gives CASSQVQGYNEQFF.

The table lists this clonotype with many counts. The chain employs TRBV29-1 and TRBJ1-2; no clear D. Trimming took 2 bases from V and 2 from J, leaving 6 bases between them. Germline CDR1 reads SQVTM; CDR2 reads ANQGSEA. The CDR3 consists of 12 residues. The CDR3 bases are TGCAGCGTTGAATCCGGCAACTATGGCTACACCTTC. As protein: CSVESGNYGYTF. The complete variable domain, with remaining parts taken from reference TRBV29-1 and TRBJ1-2, reads SAVISQKPSRDICQRGTSLTIQCQVDSQVTMMFWYRQQPGQSLTLIATANQGSEATYESGFVIDKFPISRPNLTFSTLTVSNMSPEDSSIYLCSVESGNYGYTFGSGTRLTVV.